The 8 T cell receptor beta chains reported below all come from one sample, sequenced in a study of T-cell reconstitution after alpha-beta-depleted transplantation in children. Researchers prepared the TCRbeta library using unique molecular identifiers, the study reports. From the PCR reads, TCRdb called clonotypes with MiXCR, one entry per CDR3 protein. The sample has 500,000 to 600,000 distinct CDR3 sequences, roughly 27% seen once. The sequencing here drew on PBMCs, taken before TCRalphabeta/CD19-depleted stem cell transplant. The receptors here all came from a boy younger than two with Wiskott-Aldrich syndrome, due to receive a stem cell transplant.

This clonotype is a singleton in its sample. The rearrangement links TRBV28 to TRBJ1-2; possibly TRBD1 for D (5 bases). V shed 5 bases and J shed 2 bases, with 18 bases lying between them. Germline CDR1 MDHEN, CDR2 SYDVKM. CDR3 length equals 16 residues. The CDR3 DNA reads TGTGCCAGCAGTAGACATACAGGTTCTCTCAACTATGGCTACACCTTC. It encodes CASSRHTGSLNYGYTF.

The genes are TRBV20-1 and TRBJ2-1; D perhaps matches TRBD2 (5 bases). This CDR3 spans 16 amino acids. V was shortened by 5 bases and J by 1 base, with 18 bases between the two germline ends. Germline CDR1 and CDR2: DFQATT and SNEGSKA (reference sequence). Here the CDR3 reads CSAGTTPDWSYNEQFF. CDR3 nucleotides: TGCAGTGCTGGAACAACCCCGGACTGGTCCTACAATGAGCAGTTCTTC.

The rearrangement links TRBV20-1 to TRBJ2-1, with D perhaps given as TRBD1 or TRBD2 (5 bases each). Germline V lookup: CDR1 DFQATT, CDR2 SNEGSKA (reference sequence). The V end lost 7 bases, the J end lost 2 bases, and 12 bases lay between the germline ends. This CDR3 has 13 amino acids. The chain's CDR3 is CSGIRDPYNEQFF. For the CDR3, the DNA is TGCAGTGGGATCAGGGACCCCTACAATGAGCAGTTCTTC.

The table lists this clonotype with a few counts. The V gene is TRBV27, the J gene TRBJ2-1; D is possibly TRBD2 (7 bases). CDR1 and CDR2 (germline): MNHEY, SMNVEV (reference sequence). The V gene lost 4 bases and the J gene lost 8 bases, with 9 bases spanning the gap. There are 12 residues in the CDR3. The chain's CDR3 is CASSSGGDEQFF. In nucleotides, the CDR3 is TGTGCCAGCAGTTCGGGGGGCGATGAGCAGTTCTTC.

This clonotype has more than one count but fewer than ten. The rearrangement links TRBV27 to TRBJ1-1, with a weak D call TRBD1 (5 bases). The CDR3 is made up of 14 amino acids. Deletions cut 6 bases from V and 5 bases from J, with 16 bases between. The V gene's germline CDR1 is MNHEY and CDR2 SMNVEV (reference sequence). The CDR3 sequence is CASSSRATVTEAFF. The CDR3 region has the DNA TGTGCCAGCAGCAGCAGGGCAACCGTGACTGAAGCTTTCTTT.

This clonotype appeared a few times. This sequence joins TRBV2 and TRBJ1-6; no definite D call. Trimming took 4 bases from V and 16 from J, leaving 11 bases between them. This CDR3 is 11 amino acids long. The germline CDR1 and CDR2 sequences are SNHLY and FYNNEI. The DNA of the CDR3 is TGTGCCAGCAGTGTGACCAACTCTCTCCACTTT. Its protein is CASSVTNSLHF.

The chain combines TRBV6-5 with TRBJ2-5; the D is unclear. The CDR3 loop spans 15 amino acids. CDR1 and CDR2 from the germline V gene are MNHEY and SVGAGI. V gave up 3 bases and J gave up 4 bases, with 15 bases separating them. The CDR3: CASSYVVGIRETQYF. For the CDR3, the DNA is TGTGCCAGCAGTTATGTCGTAGGGATCAGAGAGACCCAGTACTTC.

The V gene is TRBV15, the J gene TRBJ2-1, with 7 bases identical to TRBD2. J lost 2 bases, V lost 3 bases, and 7 bases had no gene match. The germline V gene has CDR1 LNHNV and CDR2 YYDKDF (reference sequence). The CDR3 spans 16 residues. Here the CDR3 reads CATSSRSSGTYNEQFF. DNA of the CDR3: TGTGCCACCAGCAGCCGGTCTAGCGGCACCTACAATGAGCAGTTCTTC.